These 14 T cell receptor beta chains originate from one sample sequenced in a study of blood T cell repertoires in COVID-19. Profiling relied on immunoSEQ multiplex PCR, and the TCRdb table lists in-frame clones only, not all of them. The sample comprises 200,000 to 250,000 clones, 75% to 90% of which are singletons, and approximately 3.7% rests with the top ten. The specimen was PBMCs or T cells enriched from blood (not recorded which). All receptors come from a woman aged 25 to 39 who had been exposed to COVID-19.

The V and J genes are TRBV24-1 and TRBJ2-4; 11 bases agree with TRBD1. The CDR3 runs 19 residues. The germline CDR1 and CDR2 sequences are KGHDR and SFDVKD. With 1 base clipped from V and 1 base from J, the junction kept 8 bases outside the gene matches. DNA for the CDR3: TGTGCCACCAGTGATTTATCACCCGGACAGGGGGCGGCCAAAAACATTCAGTACTTC. It codes for CATSDLSPGQGAAKNIQYF.

The chain carries TRBV20-1 and TRBJ2-5, with TRBD2 matching 9 bases. The CDR3 is made up of 15 amino acids. The V gene's germline CDR1 is DFQATT and CDR2 SNEGSKA (reference sequence). Germline trimming cut 3 bases from V and 5 bases from J; bases unmatched to any gene: 10. The CDR3 here is CSASLAGGLHETQYF. Here the CDR3 DNA reads TGCAGTGCTAGTTTGGCGGGAGGGCTTCACGAGACCCAGTACTTC.

V usage is TRBV2 and J usage is TRBJ1-4, with 9 bases fitting TRBD1. This CDR3 has 14 amino acids. Trimming at V came to 6 bases and at J to 5 bases, leaving 4 bases not matched to a gene. The germline CDR1 and CDR2 sequences are SNHLY and FYNNEI. The CDR3 DNA sequence: TGTGCCAGCAGGACCGGGACAGGGAATGAAAAACTGTTTTTT. Translation: CASRTGTGNEKLFF.

This clone was seen only a few times. The V gene is TRBV9, the J gene TRBJ1-3, with D unclear. This CDR3 is 13 amino acids long. V was pared by 2 bases and J by 4 bases, with 7 bases between. Germline CDR1 is SGDLS and CDR2 is YYNGEE. CDR3 nucleotides: TGTGCCAGCAGCGTGGCAGTCGGAAACACCATATATTTT. Its protein product is CASSVAVGNTIYF.

This chain connects TRBV6-4 to TRBJ1-1; D remains unclear. Germline CDR1 and CDR2: MRHNA and SNTAGT. The CDR3 covers 13 residues. V was trimmed by 3 bases and J by 1 base, leaving 6 bases between them. The CDR3: CASSETGNTEAFF. The CDR3 coding sequence is TGTGCCAGCAGTGAAACGGGGAACACTGAAGCTTTCTTT.

The V call is TRBV6-5, the J call TRBJ1-1; TRBD1 matches 9 bases. Germline values: CDR1 MNHEY, CDR2 SVGAGI. The junction had 7 bases not matched to a gene; V was cut back by 8 bases and J by 3 bases. This CDR3 region has 14 residues. CDR3 sequence reads: CASSDRGRDTEAFF. CDR3 coding DNA: TGTGCCAGCTCGGACAGGGGAAGGGACACTGAAGCTTTCTTT.

The V gene is TRBV11-2, the J gene TRBJ2-3; TRBD2 matches 8 bases. Germline lookup yields CDR1 SGHAT and CDR2 FQNNGV. Trimming cost V 1 base and J 6 bases; bases outside gene matches: 9. The CDR3 sequence is 16 residues long. CDR3 coding DNA: TGTGCCAGCAGCTTAGGGTCCGGGAGGGCCGTGGATACGCAGTATTTT. Protein product: CASSLGSGRAVDTQYF.

In this sample, this clone turned up once. The chain employs TRBV13 and TRBJ2-1; TRBD2 matches 10 bases. With V trimmed by 5 bases and J by 4 bases, 5 bases remained unmatched. The germline gives CDR1 PRHDT, CDR2 FYEKMQ (reference sequence). CDR3 length: 15 amino acids. This CDR3 is CASSPGLAEYNEQFF. The CDR3 DNA is TGTGCCAGCAGCCCCGGACTAGCGGAGTACAATGAGCAGTTCTTC.

This clone was counted once. The chain employs TRBV4-2 and TRBJ1-6; 8 positions match TRBD1. The CDR3 covers 21 residues. The V gene end was trimmed by 0 bases and the J gene end by 0 bases; junction bases not matched to a gene: 13. Germline CDR1 LGHNA, CDR2 YNFKEQ. CDR3: CASSQESRGPNLPSYNSPLHF. The CDR3 DNA reads TGTGCCAGCAGCCAAGAGTCCAGGGGGCCAAACTTACCCTCCTATAATTCACCCCTCCACTTT.

The chain has TRBV19 and TRBJ1-5; D perhaps matches TRBD1 (6 bases). Trimming left V 5 bases short and J 4 bases short, with 18 bases between. The V gene's germline CDR1 is LNHDA and CDR2 SQIVND (reference sequence). This CDR3 has 16 residues. The CDR3 loop is CASSGQTGATNQPQHF. CDR3 bases: TGTGCCAGTAGTGGTCAGACAGGTGCCACTAATCAGCCCCAGCATTTT. Complete variable domain (other parts from reference TRBV19 and TRBJ1-5): DGGITQSPKYLFRKEGQNVTLSCEQNLNHDAMYWYRQDPGQGLRLIYYSQIVNDFQKGDIAEGYSVSREKKESFPLTVTSAQKNPTAFYLCASSGQTGATNQPQHFGDGTRLSIL.

The chain uses TRBV5-1 and TRBJ2-2, with 9 bases identical to TRBD2. CDR1 and CDR2 from the germline V gene are SGHRS and YFSETQ. CDR3 length equals 18 residues. After removal of 6 bases from V and 0 bases from J, the junction contained 12 bases not matched to a gene. In DNA form, the CDR3 reads TGCGCCAGCACCCTTTTGACTAGCGGACTACCGAACACCGGGGAGCTGTTTTTT. Protein product: CASTLLTSGLPNTGELFF.

The V gene is TRBV27, the J gene TRBJ2-2; the match to TRBD1 covers 11 bases. Germline loops: CDR1 MNHEY, CDR2 SMNVEV (reference sequence). The CDR3 is 19 amino acids. V was pared by 1 base and J by 7 bases, with 14 bases of the junction left unmatched. The CDR3 nucleotides read TGTGCCAGCAGTTTATACGGGAGGACAGGGGGCAGCTACGTCGGGGAGCTGTTTTTT. This sequence encodes CASSLYGRTGGSYVGELFF.

The chain employs TRBV11-2 and TRBJ1-2; D is possibly TRBD1 (5 bases). The ends were cut back, 1 base at V and 6 bases at J, with 12 bases in the middle. The CDR3 has 14 residues. Per germline, CDR1 SGHAT and CDR2 FQNNGV. This CDR3 is CASSLGVTANGYTF. CDR3 coding DNA: TGTGCCAGCAGCTTAGGGGTGACAGCGAATGGCTACACCTTC.

This chain links TRBV5-1 with TRBJ1-2; 7 nucleotides match TRBD1. V was clipped by 0 bases and J by 8 bases; unmatched bases: 4. The germline CDR1 and CDR2 sequences are SGHRS and YFSETQ. This CDR3 has 13 amino acids. The CDR3 loop reads CASSLGQGNGYTF. In DNA form, the CDR3 reads TGCGCCAGCAGCTTGGGACAGGGAAACGGCTACACCTTC. The full variable domain, with the rest looked up from reference TRBV5-1 and TRBJ1-2, is KAGVTQTPRYLIKTRGQQVTLSCSPISGHRSVSWYQQTPGQGLQFLFEYFSETQRNKGNFPGRFSGRQFSNSRSEMNVSTLELGDSALYLCASSLGQGNGYTFGSGTRLTVV.